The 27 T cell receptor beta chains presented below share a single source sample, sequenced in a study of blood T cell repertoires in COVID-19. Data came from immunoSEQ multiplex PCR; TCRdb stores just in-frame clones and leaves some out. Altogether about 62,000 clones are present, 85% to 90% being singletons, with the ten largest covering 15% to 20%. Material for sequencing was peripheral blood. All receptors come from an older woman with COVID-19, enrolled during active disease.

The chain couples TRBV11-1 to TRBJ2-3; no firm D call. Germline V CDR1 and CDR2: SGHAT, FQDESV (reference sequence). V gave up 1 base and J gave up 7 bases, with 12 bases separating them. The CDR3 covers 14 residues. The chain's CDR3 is CASSLGYTPYTQYF. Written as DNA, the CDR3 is TGTGCCAGCAGCTTAGGATACACCCCCTATACGCAGTATTTT. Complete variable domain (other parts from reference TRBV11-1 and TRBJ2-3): EAEVAQSPRYKITEKSQAVAFWCDPISGHATLYWYRQILGQGPELLVQFQDESVVDDSQLPKDRFSAERLKGVDSTLKIQPAELGDSAMYLCASSLGYTPYTQYFGPGTRLTVL.

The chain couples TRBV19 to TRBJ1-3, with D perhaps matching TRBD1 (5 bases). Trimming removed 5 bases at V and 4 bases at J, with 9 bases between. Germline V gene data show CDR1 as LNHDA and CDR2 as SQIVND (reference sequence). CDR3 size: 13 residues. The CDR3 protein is CASSPDSGNTIYF. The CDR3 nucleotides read TGTGCCAGTAGTCCCGACAGCGGAAACACCATATATTTT.

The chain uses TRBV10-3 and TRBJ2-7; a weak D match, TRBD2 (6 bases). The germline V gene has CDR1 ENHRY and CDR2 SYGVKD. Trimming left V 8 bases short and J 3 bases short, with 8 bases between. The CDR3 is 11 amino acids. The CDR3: CAIGGSYEQYF. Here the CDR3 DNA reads TGTGCCATCGGGGGGAGCTACGAGCAGTACTTC.

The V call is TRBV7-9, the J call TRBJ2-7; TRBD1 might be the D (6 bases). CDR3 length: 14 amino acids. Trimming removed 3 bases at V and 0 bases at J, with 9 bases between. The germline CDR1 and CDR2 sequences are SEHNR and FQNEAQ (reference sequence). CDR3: CASSFYRDSYEQYF. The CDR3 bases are TGTGCCAGCAGCTTCTACAGGGACTCCTACGAGCAGTACTTC.

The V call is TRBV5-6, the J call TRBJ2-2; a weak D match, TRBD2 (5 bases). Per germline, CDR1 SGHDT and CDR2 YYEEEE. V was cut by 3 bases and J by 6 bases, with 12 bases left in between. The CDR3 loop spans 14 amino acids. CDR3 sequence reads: CASSSLDSAGELFF. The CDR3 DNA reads TGTGCCAGCAGCTCTCTGGACTCCGCCGGGGAGCTGTTTTTT.

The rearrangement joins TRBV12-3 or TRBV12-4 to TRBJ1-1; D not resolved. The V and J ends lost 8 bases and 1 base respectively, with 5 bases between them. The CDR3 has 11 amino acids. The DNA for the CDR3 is TGTGCCAGCGGCCGGAACACTGAAGCTTTCTTT. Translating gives CASGRNTEAFF.

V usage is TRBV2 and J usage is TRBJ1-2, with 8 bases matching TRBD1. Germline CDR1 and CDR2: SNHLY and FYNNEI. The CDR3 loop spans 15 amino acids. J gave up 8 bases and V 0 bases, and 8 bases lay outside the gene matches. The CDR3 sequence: CASSEALQGVGGYTF. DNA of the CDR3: TGTGCCAGCAGTGAAGCTTTACAGGGGGTGGGAGGCTACACCTTC.

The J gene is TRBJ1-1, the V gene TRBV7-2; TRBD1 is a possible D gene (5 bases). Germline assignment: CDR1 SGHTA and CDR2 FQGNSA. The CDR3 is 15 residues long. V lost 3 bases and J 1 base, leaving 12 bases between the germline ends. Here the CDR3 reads CASSLVGRSNTEAFF. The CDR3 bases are TGTGCCAGCAGCTTGGTGGGGCGGTCGAACACTGAAGCTTTCTTT.

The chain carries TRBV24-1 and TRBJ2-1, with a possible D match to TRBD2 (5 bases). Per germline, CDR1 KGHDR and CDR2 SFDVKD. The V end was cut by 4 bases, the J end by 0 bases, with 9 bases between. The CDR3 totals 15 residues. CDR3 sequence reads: CATSDSGSSYNEQFF. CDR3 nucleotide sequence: TGTGCCACCAGTGACTCGGGGAGCTCCTACAATGAGCAGTTCTTC.

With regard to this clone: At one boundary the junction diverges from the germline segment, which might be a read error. CDR3 loop: CASSPQGTEELFF. The CDR3 coding sequence is TGTGCCAGCAGCCCTCAGGGCACCGAGGAGCTGTTTTTT. V gene TRBV5-4 combines with J gene TRBJ2-2, with D maybe TRBD1 (5 bases). From germline, CDR1 is SGHNT and CDR2 YYREEE (reference sequence). This CDR3 contains 13 residues.

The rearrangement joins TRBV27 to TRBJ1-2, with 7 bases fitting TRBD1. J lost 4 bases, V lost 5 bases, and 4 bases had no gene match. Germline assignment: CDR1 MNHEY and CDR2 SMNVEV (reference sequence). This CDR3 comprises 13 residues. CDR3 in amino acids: CASSRTGGYGYTF. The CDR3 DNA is TGTGCCAGCAGTCGGACAGGTGGCTATGGCTACACCTTC.

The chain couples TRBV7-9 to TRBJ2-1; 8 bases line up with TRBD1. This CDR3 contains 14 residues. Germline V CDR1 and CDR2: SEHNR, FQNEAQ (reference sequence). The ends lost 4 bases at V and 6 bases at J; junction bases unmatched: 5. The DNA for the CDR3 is TGTGCCAGCAGCTCGTCCGGGACAGGCAATGAGCAGTTCTTC. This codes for CASSSSGTGNEQFF.

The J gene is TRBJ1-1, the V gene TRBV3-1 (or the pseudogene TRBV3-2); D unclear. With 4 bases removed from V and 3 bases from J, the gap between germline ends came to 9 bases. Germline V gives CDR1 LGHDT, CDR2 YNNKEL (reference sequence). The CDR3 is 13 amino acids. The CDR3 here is CASSPNIDTEAFF. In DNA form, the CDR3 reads TGTGCCAGCAGCCCCAATATAGACACTGAAGCTTTCTTT.

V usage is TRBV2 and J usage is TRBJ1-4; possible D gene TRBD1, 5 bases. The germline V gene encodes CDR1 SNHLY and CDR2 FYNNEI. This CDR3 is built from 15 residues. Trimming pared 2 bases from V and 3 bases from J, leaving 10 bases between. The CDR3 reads CASSESGGANEKLFF. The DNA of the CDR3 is TGTGCCAGCAGTGAATCCGGGGGGGCTAATGAAAAACTGTTTTTT.

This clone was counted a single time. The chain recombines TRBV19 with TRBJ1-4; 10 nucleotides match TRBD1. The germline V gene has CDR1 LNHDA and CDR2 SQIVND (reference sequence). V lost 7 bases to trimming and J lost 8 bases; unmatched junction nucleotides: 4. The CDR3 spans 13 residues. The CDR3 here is CASNDRGREKLFF. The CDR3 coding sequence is TGTGCCAGTAACGACAGGGGGCGGGAAAAACTGTTTTTT.

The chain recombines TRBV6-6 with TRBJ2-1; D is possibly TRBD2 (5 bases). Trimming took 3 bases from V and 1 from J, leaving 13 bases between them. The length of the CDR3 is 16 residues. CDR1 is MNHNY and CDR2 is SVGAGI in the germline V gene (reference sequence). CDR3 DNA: TGTGCCAGCAGTTATTCTACTAGGCTATCCTACAATGAGCAGTTCTTC. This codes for CASSYSTRLSYNEQFF.

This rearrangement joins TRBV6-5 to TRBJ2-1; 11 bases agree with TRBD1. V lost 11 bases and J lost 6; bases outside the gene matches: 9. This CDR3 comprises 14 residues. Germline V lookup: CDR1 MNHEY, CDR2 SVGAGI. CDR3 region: CAARTGGSGNEQFF. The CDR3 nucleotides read TGTGCCGCGCGGACAGGGGGCTCGGGCAATGAGCAGTTCTTC.

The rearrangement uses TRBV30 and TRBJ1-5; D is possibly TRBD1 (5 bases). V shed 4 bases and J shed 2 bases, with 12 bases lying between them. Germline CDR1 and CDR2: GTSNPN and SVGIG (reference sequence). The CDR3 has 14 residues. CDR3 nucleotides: TGTGCCTGGAAGCAGGGTCAGGGCAATCAGCCCCAGCATTTT. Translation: CAWKQGQGNQPQHF.

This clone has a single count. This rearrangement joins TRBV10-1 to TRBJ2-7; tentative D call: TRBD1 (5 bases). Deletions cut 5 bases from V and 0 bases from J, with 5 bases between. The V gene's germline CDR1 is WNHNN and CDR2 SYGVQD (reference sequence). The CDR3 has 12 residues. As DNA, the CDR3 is TGCGCCAGCAGTACAGGCTCCTACGAGCAGTACTTC. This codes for CASSTGSYEQYF.

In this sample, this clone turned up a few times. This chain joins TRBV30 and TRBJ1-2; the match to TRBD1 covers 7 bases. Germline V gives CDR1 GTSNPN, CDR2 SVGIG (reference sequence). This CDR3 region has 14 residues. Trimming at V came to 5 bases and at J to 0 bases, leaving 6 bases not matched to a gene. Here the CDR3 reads CAWGDRNTNYGYTF. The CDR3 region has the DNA TGTGCCTGGGGGGACAGAAATACTAACTATGGCTACACCTTC.

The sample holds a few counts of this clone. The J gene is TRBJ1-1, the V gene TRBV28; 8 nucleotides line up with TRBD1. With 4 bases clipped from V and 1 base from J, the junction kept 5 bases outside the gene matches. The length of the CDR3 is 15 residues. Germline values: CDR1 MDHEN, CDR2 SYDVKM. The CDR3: CASSSGQGWNTEAFF. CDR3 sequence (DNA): TGTGCCAGCAGTTCAGGACAGGGCTGGAACACTGAAGCTTTCTTT.

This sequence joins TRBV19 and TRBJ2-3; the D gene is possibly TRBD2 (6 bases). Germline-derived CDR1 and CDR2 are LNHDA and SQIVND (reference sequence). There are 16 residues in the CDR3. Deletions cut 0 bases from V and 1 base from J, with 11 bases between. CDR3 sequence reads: CASSIDPGLRTDTQYF. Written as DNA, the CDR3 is TGTGCCAGTAGTATAGATCCCGGACTACGCACAGATACGCAGTATTTT.

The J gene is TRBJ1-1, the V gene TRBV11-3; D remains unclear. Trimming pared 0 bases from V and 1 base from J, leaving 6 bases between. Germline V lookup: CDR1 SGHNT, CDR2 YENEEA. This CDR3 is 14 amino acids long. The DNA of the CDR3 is TGTGCCAGCAGCTTAGATCCCTCGAACACTGAAGCTTTCTTT. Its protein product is CASSLDPSNTEAFF.

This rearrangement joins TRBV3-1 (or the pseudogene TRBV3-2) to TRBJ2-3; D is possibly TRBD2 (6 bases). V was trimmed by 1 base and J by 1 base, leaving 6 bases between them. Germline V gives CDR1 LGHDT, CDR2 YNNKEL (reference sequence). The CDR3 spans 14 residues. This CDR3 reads CASSQASGTDTQYF. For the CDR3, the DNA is TGTGCCAGCAGCCAAGCTAGCGGCACAGATACGCAGTATTTT.

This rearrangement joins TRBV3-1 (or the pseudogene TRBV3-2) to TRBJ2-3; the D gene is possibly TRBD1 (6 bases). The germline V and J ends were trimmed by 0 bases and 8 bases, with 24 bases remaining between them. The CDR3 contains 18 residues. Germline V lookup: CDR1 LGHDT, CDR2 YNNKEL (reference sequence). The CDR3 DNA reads TGTGCCAGCAGCCAAGATATGTCAGGGGCCTTAAGTCAGGCTACGCAGTATTTT. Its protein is CASSQDMSGALSQATQYF.

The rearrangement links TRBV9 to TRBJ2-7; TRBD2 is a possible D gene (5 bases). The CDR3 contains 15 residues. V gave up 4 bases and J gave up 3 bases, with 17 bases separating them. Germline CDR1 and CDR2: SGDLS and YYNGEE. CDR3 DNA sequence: TGTGCCAGCAGCCCGCCGGACTCGCTGGACTACGAGCAGTACTTC. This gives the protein CASSPPDSLDYEQYF.

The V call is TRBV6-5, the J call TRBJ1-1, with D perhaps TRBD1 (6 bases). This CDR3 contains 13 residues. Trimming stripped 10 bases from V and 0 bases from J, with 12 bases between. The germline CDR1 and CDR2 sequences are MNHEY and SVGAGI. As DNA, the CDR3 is TGTGCCACCAATAGGGGGTTGAACACTGAAGCTTTCTTT. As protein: CATNRGLNTEAFF.